The rows below give T cell receptor beta chains drawn from one sample of a study of T cell changes during pregnancy in multiple sclerosis. TCRdb's table, derived via immunoSEQ multiplex PCR, lists solely in-frame clones and lacks some. Among roughly 80,000 clones listed, approximately 91% were seen once. Material: peripheral blood, obtained before pregnancy. The receptors stem from a female donor with multiple sclerosis, enrolled in a pregnancy study. Each CDR3 is given without its conserved first and last residue. Fields, in order: V gene, J gene, clone size, CDR3 protein. Rows give clone size only sometimes, using once, few, many, or a class for an expanded clone.

TRBV12-5	TRBJ1-2	once	ASGLVHGTGVVHGYT
TRBV19	TRBJ1-3	NA	ASSTRDRVLAGNTIY
TRBV2	TRBJ2-3	NA	ASSEMLAGGLSTDTQY
TRBV6-1	TRBJ1-3	NA	ASSEVEELSGNTIY
TRBV11-3	TRBJ2-3	NA	ASSKASTGLSTDTQY
TRBV25-1	TRBJ1-5	NA	ASRGWGRNSNQPQH
TRBV18	TRBJ1-2	NA	ASSPPTRYNYGYT
TRBV5-1	TRBJ1-6	once	ASSSSGDRSPLH
TRBV7-3	TRBJ2-1	NA	ASSLVAGGIGEQF
TRBV2	TRBJ2-1	NA	ASRGLAGDAYNEQF
TRBV28	TRBJ1-5	NA	ASREGGDQPQH
TRBV30	TRBJ2-2	NA	AWSVKGLATGELF
TRBV30	TRBJ1-6	once	AWKEAWTGASSPLH
TRBV5-5	TRBJ2-3	NA	ASSLGLAESTDTQY
TRBV29-1	TRBJ1-2	NA	SVDVWGGNYGYT
TRBV10-3	TRBJ1-1	NA	AISAGQDETEAF
TRBV7-6	TRBJ1-6	NA	ASSSYPDTRNSPLH
TRBV25-1	TRBJ2-1	NA	ASSGPWSDEQF
TRBV7-9	TRBJ2-1	NA	ASSLASGGPHEQF
TRBV13	TRBJ2-5	NA	ASSASGGALETQY
TRBV5-1	TRBJ1-5	NA	ASSPTDRVSNQPQH
TRBV7-2	TRBJ1-1	NA	ASSISGGTEAF
TRBV7-2	TRBJ1-5	once	ASSLTGNPLSNQPQH
TRBV30	TRBJ2-2	NA	AWSADRPTGELF
TRBV5-1	TRBJ2-7	NA	ASSYAGALGVGSGGLYEQY
TRBV18	TRBJ2-1	NA	ASSPTGEAYNEQF
TRBV4-1	TRBJ1-3	NA	ASSQAGAYSGNTIY
TRBV5-4	TRBJ2-5	NA	ASSWKRGGAETQY
TRBV4-1	TRBJ1-4	NA	ASSQYSGVTNEKLF
TRBV6-6	TRBJ1-6	once	ASSYGVRVDSPLH
TRBV19	TRBJ2-1	NA	ASSIVGPGEQF
TRBV2	TRBJ2-7	NA	ASSDRLAGAGYEQY
TRBV9	TRBJ1-1	NA	ASSVGGHPNTEAF
TRBV5-1	TRBJ2-3	NA	ASSLLRSSTDTQY
TRBV30	TRBJ2-5	once	AWSEQASETQY
TRBV5-1	TRBJ2-3	once	ASSLPGEGDTQY
TRBV15	TRBJ2-2	NA	ATEAGANTGELF
TRBV5-6	TRBJ1-1	NA	ASSQGTAYTEAF
TRBV6-5	TRBJ2-3	NA	ASSLQGWADTQY
TRBV5-1	TRBJ2-1	NA	VSRSAGASYNEQF
TRBV2	TRBJ1-6	NA	ASRAPWGASPLH
TRBV2	TRBJ1-2	NA	ASKLGTAANYGYT
TRBV2	TRBJ1-1	NA	ASSGGRVDTEAF
TRBV4-3	TRBJ1-6	NA	ASSQDFRMSSYNSPLH
TRBV28	TRBJ1-4	NA	ASSAPGTGNEKLF
TRBV2	TRBJ2-7	NA	ATLGAYEQY
TRBV5-6	TRBJ1-1	NA	ASLAGNAEAF
TRBV29-1	TRBJ2-7	NA	SVEDPYGVYEQY
TRBV19	TRBJ1-5	NA	ASRVVSGNQPQH